The 3 T cell receptor beta chains given below trace back to one sample, sequenced in a study of beta chain features in type 1 diabetes. Their antigens remain unidentified. cDNA synthesis used the whole RNA isolate, giving expressed TCRB sequences. Here immunoSEQ multiplex PCR was the method, and the copy in TCRdb shows in-frame clones only, minus some. The sample carries around 280,000 clones, approximately 15% recorded once. Findings of the study overall: Shortening that was moderate but significant affected the TCRB CDR3s of Type 1 diabetes patients in all four CD4+ subsets.

The specimen was naive CD4+ T cells from blood. Receptors originate from a man between 18 and 29 years old with type 1 diabetes.

This chain links TRBV2 with TRBJ2-1; 9 bases align to TRBD2. CDR3 length equals 15 residues. Trimming cost V 7 bases and J 6 bases; bases outside gene matches: 10. The germline gives CDR1 SNHLY, CDR2 FYNNEI. The CDR3 DNA reads as TGTGCCAGCACCGAGCGGCTAGCGGGATCCAATGAGCAGTTCTTC. It encodes CASTERLAGSNEQFF.

This clone was seen a handful of times. The V gene is TRBV19, the J gene TRBJ1-1; D may be TRBD1 (5 bases). CDR3 length: 15 residues. CDR1 LNHDA and CDR2 SQIVND come from the germline V gene (reference sequence). The V gene lost 3 bases and the J gene lost 0 bases, with 11 bases spanning the gap. The CDR3 spells CASSIGRRVNTEAFF. The CDR3 DNA follows: TGTGCCAGTAGTATTGGTCGCAGGGTGAACACTGAAGCTTTCTTT.

V and J are TRBV7-9 and TRBJ1-5; D gene unclear. This CDR3 contains 14 residues. Trimming pared 1 base from V and 7 bases from J, leaving 11 bases between. Germline-derived CDR1 and CDR2 are SEHNR and FQNEAQ (reference sequence). In nucleotides, the CDR3 is TGTGCCAGCAGCTTAGACCCCGGTAACCAGCCCCAGCATTTT. It yields the protein CASSLDPGNQPQHF.